These 7 T cell receptor beta chains were all obtained from the same sample, sequenced in a study of monozygotic twins with inflammatory bowel disease. TCRdb reprocessed the 5' RACE reads, keeping one entry per CDR3 protein, no DNA. This sample contains around 210,000 distinct CDR3 sequences. Sequencing was done on a sample of blood. The receptors originated from a human donor with ulcerative colitis or Crohn's disease, or a healthy co-twin of an affected twin (not recorded which).

The chain uses TRBV20-1 and TRBJ1-1. There are 12 residues in the CDR3. Germline V lookup: CDR1 DFQATT, CDR2 SNEGSKA (reference sequence). The CDR3 sequence: CSAPMGLGEAFF.

The genes are TRBV12-3 or TRBV12-4 and TRBJ2-4; the TCRdb call, TRBD1, lacks DNA for checking. The CDR3 runs to 15 residues. CDR3 residues: CASSPRPGNYNIQYF.

This chain joins TRBV4-3 and TRBJ2-7; the D call of TRBD2 rests on TCRdb alone, since no DNA is present to check it. Germline loops: CDR1 LGHNA, CDR2 YSLEER. The CDR3 extends over 18 amino acids. Here the CDR3 reads CASSQEGGGGIRPYEQYF.

The V gene is TRBV6-5, the J gene TRBJ1-2; with no DNA, the TCRdb D assignment of TRBD1 cannot be verified. Per germline, CDR1 MNHEY and CDR2 SVGAGI. There are 13 residues in the CDR3. The CDR3 region is CASTKRGGYGYTF.

The V and J genes are TRBV19 and TRBJ1-1; TCRdb reports TRBD1, a call that lacks DNA to check it against. The germline V gene encodes CDR1 LNHDA and CDR2 SQIVND (reference sequence). This CDR3 spans 16 amino acids. CDR3 region: CASSSPGAWENTEAFF.

The CDR3 protein is CASSLGGGENTQYF. This sequence joins TRBV5-1 and TRBJ2-3; the TRBD1 assignment by TCRdb is unverifiable without DNA. The CDR3 sequence is 14 residues long. Germline loops: CDR1 SGHRS, CDR2 YFSETQ. The entire variable domain, with the rest obtained from reference TRBV5-1 and TRBJ2-3, is as follows: KAGVTQTPRYLIKTRGQQVTLSCSPISGHRSVSWYQQTPGQGLQFLFEYFSETQRNKGNFPGRFSGRQFSNSRSEMNVSTLELGDSALYLCASSLGGGENTQYFGPGTRLTVL.

This chain links TRBV5-1 with TRBJ2-1; there is no DNA to check the TCRdb D call of TRBD1. The CDR3 loop spans 14 amino acids. Germline assignment: CDR1 SGHRS and CDR2 YFSETQ. CDR3 loop: CASSLGQGGSEQFF. Looking up the rest from reference TRBV5-1 and TRBJ2-1 gives the full variable domain: KAGVTQTPRYLIKTRGQQVTLSCSPISGHRSVSWYQQTPGQGLQFLFEYFSETQRNKGNFPGRFSGRQFSNSRSEMNVSTLELGDSALYLCASSLGQGGSEQFFGPGTRLTVL.